This T cell receptor beta chain appears in the sequencing data of a study of T cell responses to AZD1222 COVID-19 vaccine listed by TCRdb under 2021. In the study overall: Because spike-specific TCR depth and breadth did not differ between the two schedules, AZD1222 recipients who got a second dose at roughly 4 weeks were pooled with those who got a second dose at roughly 12 weeks. TCR sequencing was performed for about 250 trial participants, of whom some 200 were given two doses of AZD1222 and some 25 were given two doses of MenACWY control vaccine. Trial participants were enrolled by age into 18-55, 56-69 and 70-plus year subgroups, with roughly 160, 29 and 62 TCR-sequenced participants respectively. Results and caveats for the whole study, not just this receptor: No day 14 peak-response samples were available, so repertoires were characterized only after the peak T cell response. Only five to seven AZD1222 recipients were SARS-CoV-2 seropositive at baseline, limiting conclusions about previously exposed vaccinees. After two AZD1222 doses, both the breadth and the depth of spike-specific TCRs were significantly higher than at day 0 and than in MenACWY recipients. Most participants were white British and females outnumbered males, and the authors suggested that clonal diversity may have been underestimated. In the small 56-69-year group, the increase in depth fell short of significance, most likely because of low power. The whole spike protein was spanned by vaccine-associated CD4 TCRs, and dominant responses were seen in regions 160-218 and 743-854. Reportedly, almost half of the unique spike-specific TCRs recognized epitopes lying outside the regions that are mutated in the B.1.351 and B.1.1.7 variants.

In the germline V gene, CDR1 corresponds to MNHEY and CDR2 to SVGEGT. Inclusive of the bounding cysteine and phenylalanine, the CDR3 is 14 residues long. This entry keeps only the CDR3 DNA: 42 bases, framed from base 1. V loses 2 bases of germline sequence and J loses 6 bases, and the interval between the two ends is 13 bases. The sample's time point label, in plain terms: baseline before first vaccination. The vaccinee samples were drawn from two UK trials, COV001 and COV002, one of which was a single-blind randomized controlled phase 2/3 trial testing AZD1222 (ChAdOx1 nCoV-19) in healthy adults. For TCRbeta chain sequencing, PBMC samples were collected from trial participants at day 0 and at day 28 after the second dose. The CDR3 regions of human TCRbeta chains were subjected to immunosequencing. The authors processed their data as follows. Repertoire TCRs were matched against a reference library of SARS-CoV-2-specific TCRs generated with the MIRA antigen-specificity platform. Breadth was defined as the fraction of unique TCRs that were SARS-CoV-2-associated. Depth was defined as the fraction of total T cells that were SARS-CoV-2-associated. Using the MIRA data, every spike-specific TCR was mapped to the spike region that the TCR reacted to and assigned to either a CD4 or a CD8 class. Log10-transformed breadth and depth values were compared by one-way ANOVA with Sidak's multiple comparisons tests. As stored in TCRdb, this immuneACCESS dataset retains in-frame rearrangements with V and J assigned. A fraction of the clones does not appear; measured against another copy, unresolved V genes explain less than half of the discrepancy, and the remainder lacks a known reason. Clone size and the V and J calls come from that table; the DNA yielded D and trimming. The sample table contains 100,000 to 150,000 clones; only one count was recorded for 88% of them. More than 3.5% of the sample comes from the top ten.

About this clone: The specificity of this receptor is unknown. Within one base of it there is no much larger clone, and no base qualities were kept.

The sequence came from an adult in good health. The sequenced sample was peripheral blood, obtained on day 0 of AZD1222 vaccination. The rearranged segments are TRBV6-2 or TRBV6-3 and TRBJ2-5, with no reliable assignment of the D segment. The bases are TGTGCCAGCAGTTACAACGGCAGGCCGCAGACCCAGTACTTC. This codes for CASSYNGRPQTQYF.